Listed here are 14 T cell receptor beta chains from one sample, sequenced in a study of blood T cell repertoires in COVID-19. TCRdb keeps only in-frame clones here, not all; method: immunoSEQ multiplex PCR. The table includes about 140,000 clones, approximately 88% detected once. Sequenced: peripheral blood. The receptors originated from a man between 65 and 85 years old with acute or convalescent COVID-19.

In DNA, the CDR3 is TGTGCCAGCAGCATCCGGACTAGCGGGCCCAATGAGCAGTTCTTC. This codes for CASSIRTSGPNEQFF. The V call is TRBV11-2, the J call TRBJ2-1; 11 bases are shared with TRBD2. The CDR3 length is 15 residues. Germline V gene lookup returns CDR1 SGHAT and CDR2 FQNNGV. Trimming at V came to 5 bases and at J to 6 bases, leaving 6 bases not matched to a gene.

The J gene is TRBJ1-5, the V gene TRBV19; 7 bases are shared with TRBD1. J gave up 5 bases and V 3 bases, and 7 bases lay outside the gene matches. The CDR3 is 15 residues long. Germline assignment: CDR1 LNHDA and CDR2 SQIVND (reference sequence). For the CDR3, the DNA is TGTGCCAGTAGTATTCCGACAGGGAACTATCAGCCCCAGCATTTT. Residues: CASSIPTGNYQPQHF.

V is TRBV28 and J is TRBJ2-5, with 9 bases fitting TRBD1. The CDR3 is 16 residues long. Germline lookup yields CDR1 MDHEN and CDR2 SYDVKM. V lost 4 bases, J lost 4 bases, and 10 bases stayed unmatched. The DNA of the CDR3 is TGTGCCAGCAGTTCCATTGGACAGGGGACGGGAGAGACCCAGTACTTC. Protein sequence: CASSSIGQGTGETQYF.

The J gene is TRBJ2-3, the V gene TRBV7-9; 8 positions match TRBD1. V shed 5 bases, J shed 2 bases, and the junction held 6 bases outside the gene matches. This CDR3 has 15 residues. Germline V lookup: CDR1 SEHNR, CDR2 FQNEAQ (reference sequence). The CDR3 protein is CASSRRGRDTDTQYF. CDR3 coding DNA: TGTGCCAGCAGCCGCAGGGGGCGAGACACAGATACGCAGTATTTT.

V and J are TRBV24-1 and TRBJ2-1; TRBD2 aligns across 12 bases. The CDR3 has 23 residues. V shed 0 bases and J 7 bases; nucleotides not matched to a gene: 24. Germline CDR1 reads KGHDR; CDR2 reads SFDVKD. CDR3 nucleotide sequence: TGTGCCACCAGTGATTTGGTGGGGGCCGTGGCTAGCGGGAGGGCCAGGGGTTGGAATGAGCAGTTCTTC. Translating gives CATSDLVGAVASGRARGWNEQFF.

The chain uses TRBV6-4 and TRBJ2-5; TRBD2 matches 10 bases. Per germline, CDR1 MRHNA and CDR2 SNTAGT. With V trimmed by 8 bases and J by 5 bases, 5 bases remained unmatched. This CDR3 spans 13 amino acids. The CDR3 DNA sequence: TGTGCCAGCTCGGCTAGCGGGAGTGAGACCCAGTACTTC. Translating it yields CASSASGSETQYF.

About this clone itself: The same CDR3 also results from other DNA sequences found in this sample. J is TRBJ2-2 and V is TRBV18, with D perhaps TRBD1 (5 bases). Germline-derived CDR1 and CDR2 are KGHSH and LQKENI. V lost 3 bases, J lost 1 base, and 9 bases lay in between. The CDR3 runs to 15 residues. The CDR3 DNA reads as TGTGCCAGCTCACCGGGGCAGGGGAACACCGGGGAGCTGTTTTTT. Amino acid sequence: CASSPGQGNTGELFF.

This rearrangement joins TRBV10-2 to TRBJ2-7; TRBD2 aligns across 7 bases. Trimming removed 8 bases from V and 0 bases from J; junction bases left unmatched: 10. This CDR3 comprises 15 residues. CDR1 WSHSY and CDR2 SAAADI come from the germline V gene. Here the CDR3 reads CASGYRDYSSYEQYF. For the CDR3, the DNA is TGCGCCAGCGGATACCGGGACTACTCCTCCTACGAGCAGTACTTC.

The gene calls are TRBV5-6 and TRBJ1-5, with a weak D call TRBD1 (6 bases). The CDR3 has 19 residues. Germline V CDR1 and CDR2: SGHDT, YYEEEE. Trimming cost V 4 bases and J 6 bases, with 29 bases left between them. CDR3 DNA: TGTGCCAGCAGCCCTAGGTGGGACATCCTTATTGGGGTGCGTCAGCCCCAGCATTTT. It codes for CASSPRWDILIGVRQPQHF.

The DNA of the CDR3 is TGCGCCAGCAGTGCTGGGACAGGCAGTGGGTATGGCTACACCTTC. Translation gives CASSAGTGSGYGYTF. This chain uses TRBV10-1 with TRBJ1-2, with 8 bases identical to TRBD1. The CDR3 is made up of 15 amino acids. V lost 4 bases, J lost 5 bases, and 9 bases stayed unmatched. CDR1 and CDR2 from the germline V gene are WNHNN and SYGVQD (reference sequence).

V gene TRBV28 combines with J gene TRBJ1-1; D not certain. Germline V gene data show CDR1 as MDHEN and CDR2 as SYDVKM. There are 10 residues in the CDR3. Trimming removed 8 bases at V and 7 bases at J, with 8 bases between. For the CDR3, the DNA is TGTGCCAGCGCTAGCCATGAAGCTTTCTTT. This codes for CASASHEAFF.

This clone turned up a few times. The chain combines TRBV4-2 with TRBJ1-2; 12 bases align to TRBD1. CDR3 length equals 19 residues. Germline lookup yields CDR1 LGHNA and CDR2 YNFKEQ. V shed 0 bases and J 8 bases; nucleotides not matched to a gene: 16. DNA for the CDR3: TGTGCCAGCAGCCAAGAAGGTCCGTCCGGGACAGGGGGCGTTGAAGGCTACACCTTC. Encoded protein: CASSQEGPSGTGGVEGYTF.

This rearrangement joins TRBV9 to TRBJ1-1; the D gene is possibly TRBD1 (5 bases). Germline CDR1 is SGDLS and CDR2 is YYNGEE. The CDR3 sequence is 13 residues long. Trimming pared 0 bases from V and 6 bases from J, leaving 9 bases between. The CDR3 here is CASSVGWGAEAFF. The CDR3 DNA follows: TGTGCCAGCAGCGTAGGATGGGGGGCTGAAGCTTTCTTT.

The genes are TRBV6-5 and TRBJ1-6; D may be TRBD1 (6 bases). V was cut by 5 bases and J by 10 bases, with 12 bases left in between. The CDR3 is 13 amino acids. Germline assignment: CDR1 MNHEY and CDR2 SVGAGI. CDR3 protein: CASSTGPWSPLHF. The CDR3 bases are TGTGCCAGCAGTACAGGGCCCTGGTCACCCCTCCACTTT.